The next 29 T cell receptor beta chains were all read from a single sample in a study of identical twins. From the 5' RACE reads, TCRdb called clonotypes with MiXCR, one entry per CDR3 protein. There are about 260,000 distinct CDR3 sequences in the sample; 5.5% to 7% occur only once, and around 3.4% lies in the top ten. The sample also formed part of further work on yellow fever vaccine responses in identical twins.

Sequencing was done on a sample of memory (CD45RO+) T cells sorted from blood. The origin of the receptors is a young woman in good health.

The chain couples TRBV7-3 to TRBJ1-2, with 8 bases fitting TRBD1. With 2 bases clipped from V and 4 bases from J, the junction kept 6 bases outside the gene matches. The CDR3 length is 15 residues. CDR1 and CDR2 (germline): SGHTA, FQGTGA. This CDR3 is CASSLPPTGGYGYTF. DNA for the CDR3: TGTGCCAGCAGCTTACCCCCCACAGGGGGCTATGGCTACACCTTC.

The sample holds a few counts of this clonotype. This sequence joins TRBV5-1 and TRBJ2-7, with D maybe TRBD1 (5 bases). The CDR3 covers 13 residues. Trimming left V 0 bases short and J 4 bases short, with 8 bases between. Germline CDR1 reads SGHRS; CDR2 reads YFSETQ. The CDR3 bases are TGCGCCAGCAGCTTGGAGCCAGGGTACGAGCAGTACGTC. Translated, it gives CASSLEPGYEQYV.

This clonotype turned up a few times. This chain uses TRBV5-1 with TRBJ2-3; D may be TRBD2 (5 bases). The V gene lost 1 base and the J gene lost 3 bases, with 9 bases spanning the gap. This CDR3 contains 14 residues. CDR1 is SGHRS, CDR2 YFSETQ, per germline. CDR3 bases: TGCGCCAGCAGCTTGATCCCGGGGACAGATACGCAGTATTTT. This encodes CASSLIPGTDTQYF.

The rearrangement joins TRBV6-1 to TRBJ2-1; the match to TRBD2 covers 9 bases. Looked up from germline, CDR1 is MNHNS and CDR2 is SASEGT. Trimming removed 5 bases from V and 0 bases from J; junction bases left unmatched: 8. CDR3 length equals 17 residues. In DNA form, the CDR3 reads TGTGCCAGCAGTCCCGGGGGCGGGGGGGCCTCCTACAATGAGCAGTTCTTC. Residues: CASSPGGGGASYNEQFF.

This clonotype was seen ten or more times. This chain's CDR3 is CASRITSTGELFF. DNA of the CDR3: TGTGCCAGCAGAATTACTAGCACCGGGGAGCTGTTTTTT. The chain is built from TRBV12-3 or TRBV12-4 and TRBJ2-2; tentative D call: TRBD2 (5 bases). The CDR3 contains 13 residues. V lost 6 bases and J lost 4, with 9 bases in between.

The chain couples TRBV18 to TRBJ1-1; unclear D gene. This CDR3 comprises 13 residues. The ends were cut back, 4 bases at V and 8 bases at J, with 14 bases in the middle. Germline V gene sequence: CDR1 KGHSH, CDR2 LQKENI. The chain's CDR3 is CASSQAPRQEAFF. The DNA of the CDR3 is TGTGCCAGCTCACAGGCCCCTCGGCAGGAAGCTTTCTTT.

This clonotype was found a few times. The chain carries TRBV6-1 and TRBJ1-2, with D tentatively TRBD1 (6 bases). CDR3 length: 17 residues. The V end was cut by 6 bases, the J end by 6 bases, with 26 bases between. The germline CDR1 and CDR2 sequences are MNHNS and SASEGT. CDR3 sequence: CASSPTGTRQRDHGYTF. CDR3 nucleotides: TGTGCCAGCAGCCCGACCGGGACACGGCAGAGGGATCATGGCTACACCTTC.

This clonotype turned up a few times. The rearrangement uses TRBV10-3 and TRBJ1-1, with D hard to call. The germline V gene has CDR1 ENHRY and CDR2 SYGVKD. Trimming pared 6 bases from V and 1 base from J, leaving 9 bases between. The CDR3 loop spans 13 amino acids. In DNA form, the CDR3 reads TGTGCCATCAGCATGAGCGGGAACACTGAAGCTTTCTTT. Translating gives CAISMSGNTEAFF.

The V call is TRBV5-1, the J call TRBJ1-1; 8 bases map to TRBD1. Germline V gene sequence: CDR1 SGHRS, CDR2 YFSETQ. The CDR3 totals 14 residues. V lost 1 base to trimming and J lost 4 bases; unmatched junction nucleotides: 3. The CDR3 region is CASSLTDRGTEAFF. The CDR3 region has the DNA TGCGCCAGCAGCTTGACAGACAGGGGCACTGAAGCTTTCTTT.

This clonotype occurred many times. This sequence joins TRBV7-8 and TRBJ2-2, with TRBD2 matching over 10 bases. V gave up 5 bases and J gave up 0 bases; unmatched junction bases: 3. Germline assignment: CDR1 SGHVS and CDR2 FQNEAQ. The CDR3 contains 16 residues. The CDR3 sequence is CASSLSGGANTGELFF. In DNA form, the CDR3 reads TGTGCCAGCAGCCTCAGCGGGGGGGCGAACACCGGGGAGCTGTTTTTT.

This clonotype appeared a few times. The gene calls are TRBV20-1 and TRBJ2-1; D is possibly TRBD1 or TRBD2 (5 bases each). This CDR3 contains 16 residues. Trimming removed 6 bases from V and 4 bases from J, with 22 bases in between. Germline lookup yields CDR1 DFQATT and CDR2 SNEGSKA (reference sequence). The CDR3 region is CSALYSGPRRYNEQFF. The CDR3 nucleotides are TGCAGTGCCCTATATTCGGGACCCCGCCGATACAATGAGCAGTTCTTC.

This clonotype was seen ten or more times. The chain employs TRBV11-2 and TRBJ2-1; weak D call: TRBD2 (7 bases). V was pared by 1 base and J by 8 bases, with 21 bases between. The CDR3 has 17 residues. The germline CDR1 and CDR2 sequences are SGHAT and FQNNGV. CDR3 protein: CASSLGPGGEVTYEQFF. The CDR3 DNA sequence: TGTGCCAGCAGCTTAGGCCCGGGGGGCGAGGTTACCTATGAGCAGTTCTTC.

This clonotype turned up a few times. The V and J genes are TRBV28 and TRBJ2-5; 7 bases are a match to TRBD1. The length of the CDR3 is 15 residues. The V segment lost 2 bases and the J segment 5 bases; nucleotides outside the gene matches: 8. Germline V lookup: CDR1 MDHEN, CDR2 SYDVKM. CDR3 bases: TGTGCCAGCAGTTTAACCGGACAGGTTAAGGAGACCCAGTACTTC. This translates into CASSLTGQVKETQYF.

Many counts were recorded for this clonotype. J is TRBJ1-1 and V is TRBV29-1; 7 nucleotides line up with TRBD1. Trimming took 6 bases from V and 3 from J; bases not matched to a gene: 7. This CDR3 is 13 amino acids long. CDR1 and CDR2 from the germline V gene are SQVTM and ANQGSEA. The CDR3 sequence is CSVRDRDYTEAFF. CDR3 nucleotide sequence: TGCAGCGTACGGGACAGAGATTACACTGAAGCTTTCTTT.

This clonotype was picked up many times. The chain employs TRBV21-1 and TRBJ2-6; the table's D call of TRBD1 was not tested on the DNA. TRBV21-1 has pseudogene status. The CDR3 extends over 18 amino acids. The CDR3 region has the DNA TGTGCCAGCAGCAAAGGCCTGGACAGGGTCCCTGGGGCCAACGTCCTGACTTTC. The encoded protein is CASSKGLDRVPGANVLTF.

The rearrangement uses TRBV27 and TRBJ1-6; the D gene is possibly TRBD1 (5 bases). V shed 9 bases and J shed 0 bases, with 12 bases lying between them. Germline CDR1 is MNHEY and CDR2 is SMNVEV (reference sequence). CDR3 length equals 15 residues. The CDR3 reads CASKTAYSYNSPLHF. Here the CDR3 DNA reads TGTGCCAGTAAGACAGCCTACTCCTATAATTCACCCCTCCACTTT.

The table lists this clonotype with a few counts. The chain joins TRBV15 to TRBJ2-1; tentatively, D is TRBD1 (6 bases). V lost 6 bases and J lost 0, with 9 bases in between. This CDR3 contains 14 residues. Germline V gene lookup returns CDR1 LNHNV and CDR2 YYDKDF (reference sequence). As DNA, the CDR3 is TGTGCCACCAGAACGGACAGCTCCTACAATGAGCAGTTCTTC. Translation: CATRTDSSYNEQFF.

The sample holds many counts of this clonotype. The V call is TRBV29-1, the J call TRBJ2-7; D assignment may be TRBD1 or TRBD2 (5 bases each). V lost 7 bases to trimming and J lost 5 bases, with 15 bases between them. CDR1 is SQVTM, CDR2 ANQGSEA, per germline. CDR3 length: 12 residues. Here the CDR3 DNA reads TGCAGCGCCCGGGACGTTCGGAACGAGCAGTACTTC. Translating it yields CSARDVRNEQYF.

A few counts support this clonotype. The CDR3: CASSQDPLGGTEAFF. As DNA, the CDR3 is TGCGCCAGCAGCCAAGATCCTCTAGGGGGCACTGAAGCTTTCTTT. This sequence joins TRBV4-1 and TRBJ1-1; possibly TRBD1 for D (6 bases). The CDR3 runs to 15 residues. Looked up from germline, CDR1 is MGHRA and CDR2 is YSYEKL. V was cut by 0 bases and J by 4 bases, with 12 bases left in between.

The CDR3 DNA sequence: TGCAGCGTTGAAGATATGGGGAGAAACACCGGGGAGCTGTTTTTT. This codes for CSVEDMGRNTGELFF. The rearrangement joins TRBV29-1 to TRBJ2-2, with D perhaps matching TRBD2 (5 bases). This CDR3 spans 15 amino acids. CDR1 SQVTM and CDR2 ANQGSEA come from the germline V gene. Deletions cut 0 bases from V and 2 bases from J, with 10 bases between.

This clonotype was recorded at least ten times. J is TRBJ2-2 and V is TRBV28; a weak D match, TRBD2 (6 bases). Germline values: CDR1 MDHEN, CDR2 SYDVKM. Deletions cut 2 bases from V and 4 bases from J, with 11 bases between. This CDR3 is 15 amino acids long. CDR3 protein: CASSLGGIVTGELFF. The CDR3 DNA reads as TGTGCCAGCAGTTTAGGAGGGATCGTCACCGGGGAGCTGTTTTTT.

This chain uses TRBV28 with TRBJ2-7; 7 bases fit TRBD1. Germline CDR1 reads MDHEN; CDR2 reads SYDVKM. This CDR3 is 14 amino acids long. V shed 8 bases, J shed 2 bases, and the junction held 9 bases outside the gene matches. The CDR3 DNA is TGTGCCAGCGCCTCGGGGCAGGGGGCCTACGAGCAGTACTTC. Protein sequence: CASASGQGAYEQYF.

This clonotype showed up many times. The rearrangement uses TRBV9 and TRBJ2-5; 13 nucleotides align to TRBD2. Germline CDR1 reads SGDLS; CDR2 reads YYNGEE. The ends lost 3 bases at V and 1 base at J; junction bases unmatched: 3. CDR3 length: 16 residues. CDR3 loop: CASSAGLAGLQETQYF. In nucleotides, the CDR3 is TGTGCCAGCAGCGCGGGACTAGCGGGGCTCCAAGAGACCCAGTACTTC.

The J gene is TRBJ2-1, the V gene TRBV19, with D hard to call. CDR1 and CDR2 (germline): LNHDA, SQIVND (reference sequence). This CDR3 is 12 amino acids long. The V end lost 7 bases, the J end lost 7 bases, and 11 bases lay between the germline ends. The CDR3 loop is CASTLDGNEQFF. The CDR3 nucleotides are TGTGCCAGTACATTGGACGGGAATGAGCAGTTCTTC.

This clonotype was detected ten times or more. The chain recombines TRBV10-3 with TRBJ2-6, with D uncertain. Germline assignment: CDR1 ENHRY and CDR2 SYGVKD. The CDR3 length is 20 residues. V gave up 4 bases and J gave up 0 bases, with 22 bases separating them. The CDR3 bases are TGTGCCATCAGTGGACCCGGGCCCCAACCCAAATACTCTGGGGCCAACGTCCTGACTTTC. Its protein is CAISGPGPQPKYSGANVLTF.

This clonotype has a count of ten or more. The chain recombines TRBV5-1 with TRBJ2-1; unclear D gene. V was clipped by 4 bases and J by 0 bases, with 11 bases between them. The germline CDR1 and CDR2 sequences are SGHRS and YFSETQ. The CDR3 spans 15 residues. The CDR3 DNA is TGCGCCAGCAGCAAATGGGAAAGCTCCTACAATGAGCAGTTCTTC. Residues: CASSKWESSYNEQFF.

This clonotype was observed at least ten times. V and J are TRBV5-5 and TRBJ1-1; D is possibly TRBD1 (6 bases). The length of the CDR3 is 15 residues. V lost 2 bases and J 1 base, leaving 12 bases between the germline ends. Per germline, CDR1 SGHKS and CDR2 YYEKEE (reference sequence). CDR3 protein: CASSFRATGNTEAFF. In nucleotides, the CDR3 is TGTGCCAGCAGCTTCAGGGCGACAGGGAACACTGAAGCTTTCTTT. The full variable domain, completed using reference TRBV5-5 and TRBJ1-1, is DAGVTQSPTHLIKTRGQQVTLRCSPISGHKSVSWYQQVLGQGPQFIFQYYEKEERGRGNFPDRFSARQFPNYSSELNVNALLLGDSALYLCASSFRATGNTEAFFGQGTRLTVV.

V usage is TRBV7-8 and J usage is TRBJ2-3; tentative D call: TRBD2 (6 bases). Germline CDR1 is SGHVS and CDR2 is FQNEAQ. Trimming left V 0 bases short and J 0 bases short, with 16 bases between. The CDR3 runs to 18 residues. The CDR3, as DNA: TGTGCCAGCAGCTTAGCCCGTGGTGGCGGGGCTAGCACAGATACGCAGTATTTT. It yields the protein CASSLARGGGASTDTQYF.

V gene TRBV28 combines with J gene TRBJ1-6, with TRBD1 matching over 8 bases. The CDR3 extends over 15 amino acids. The junction had 8 bases not matched to a gene; V was cut back by 6 bases and J by 7 bases. The germline V gene has CDR1 MDHEN and CDR2 SYDVKM. The CDR3 nucleotides read TGTGCCAGCAGCCCAGACAGGGGCGGGAATTCACCCCTCCACTTT. Translated, it gives CASSPDRGGNSPLHF. Looking up the rest from reference TRBV28 and TRBJ1-6 gives the full variable domain: DVKVTQSSRYLVKRTGEKVFLECVQDMDHENMFWYRQDPGLGLRLIYFSYDVKMKEKGDIPEGYSVSREKKERFSLILESASTNQTSMYLCASSPDRGGNSPLHFGNGTRLTVT.